The clone carrying this T cell receptor (beta chain) was picked up a small number of times. Its antigen is as yet unknown. These donors counted as nominally healthy when sampled, but unrecorded immune exposures were likely. The data originate from a study of cytomegalovirus exposure and HLA in healthy donors. Study information: Unique TCRs from HLA-typed donors, 70 million to 85 million of them, were held in an early data release. Overall study findings and caveats: An analysis done earlier found most TCR beta V segments productive about 87% or about 30% of the time.

Researchers ran the PCR with 60 Vbeta and 13 Jbeta primers. Assay: immunoSEQ multiplex PCR; the TCRdb copy retains only in-frame clones and omits some. The data contain about 110,000 clones, 65% to 80% of them singletons. The specimen was PBMCs. This TCR was sampled from a male donor in good health and CMV-seronegative.

Here the CDR3 reads CASKRGGLIPGELFF. CDR3 nucleotides: TGTGCCAGCAAGAGGGGGGGACTAATCCCCGGGGAGCTGTTTTTT. V is TRBV28 and J is TRBJ2-2, with a tentative D call TRBD2 (7 bases). V was clipped by 7 bases and J by 6 bases, with 18 bases between them. The germline CDR1 and CDR2 sequences are MDHEN and SYDVKM. The CDR3 is 15 amino acids.